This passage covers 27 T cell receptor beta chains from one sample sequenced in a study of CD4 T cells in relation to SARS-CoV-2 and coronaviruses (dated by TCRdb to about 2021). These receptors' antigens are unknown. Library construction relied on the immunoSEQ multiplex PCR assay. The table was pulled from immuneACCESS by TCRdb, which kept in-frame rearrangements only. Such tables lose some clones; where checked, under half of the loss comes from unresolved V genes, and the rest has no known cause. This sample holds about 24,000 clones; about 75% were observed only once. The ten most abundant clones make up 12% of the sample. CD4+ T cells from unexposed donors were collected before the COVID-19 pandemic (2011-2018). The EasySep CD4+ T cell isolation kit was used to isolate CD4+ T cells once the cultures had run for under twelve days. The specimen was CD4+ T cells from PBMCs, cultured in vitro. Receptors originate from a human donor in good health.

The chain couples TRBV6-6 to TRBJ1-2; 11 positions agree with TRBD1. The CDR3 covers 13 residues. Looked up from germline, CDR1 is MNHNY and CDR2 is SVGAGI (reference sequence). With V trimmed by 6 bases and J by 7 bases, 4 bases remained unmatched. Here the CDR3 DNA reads TGTGCCAGCAGAGATGGGACAGGGGGTGGCTACACCTTC. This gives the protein CASRDGTGGGYTF.

The DNA of the CDR3 is TGTGCCAGCAGCTTGTCGACTAGCGGGAACAATGAGCAGTTCTTC. Translation: CASSLSTSGNNEQFF. The rearrangement links TRBV5-5 to TRBJ2-1; 11 bases are a match to TRBD2. V trimming: 1 base; J trimming: 5 bases; junction bases outside the gene matches: 2. The germline gives CDR1 SGHKS, CDR2 YYEKEE (reference sequence). The CDR3 is 15 amino acids.

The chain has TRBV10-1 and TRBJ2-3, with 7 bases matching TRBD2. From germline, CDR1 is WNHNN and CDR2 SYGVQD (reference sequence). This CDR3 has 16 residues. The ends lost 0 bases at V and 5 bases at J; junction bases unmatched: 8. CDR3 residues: CASSESMAGAGDTQYF. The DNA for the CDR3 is TGCGCCAGCAGTGAGTCGATGGCGGGAGCTGGAGATACGCAGTATTTT.

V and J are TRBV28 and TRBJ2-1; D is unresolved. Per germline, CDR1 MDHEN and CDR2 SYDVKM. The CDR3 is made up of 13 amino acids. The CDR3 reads CAYRDPVYNEQFF. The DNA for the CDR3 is TGTGCGTATCGAGACCCGGTTTACAATGAGCAGTTCTTC. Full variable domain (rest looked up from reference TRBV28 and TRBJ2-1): DVKVTQSSRYLVKRTGEKVFLECVQDMDHENMFWYRQDPGLGLRLIYFSYDVKMKEKGDIPEGYSVSREKKERFSLILESASTNQTSMYLCAYRDPVYNEQFFGPGTRLTVL.

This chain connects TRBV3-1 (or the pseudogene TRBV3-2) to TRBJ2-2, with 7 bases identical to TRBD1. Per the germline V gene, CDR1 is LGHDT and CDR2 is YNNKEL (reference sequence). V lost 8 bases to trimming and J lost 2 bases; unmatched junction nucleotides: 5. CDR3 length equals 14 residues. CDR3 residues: CASLGQLNTGELFF. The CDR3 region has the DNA TGTGCCAGCCTGGGACAGTTAAACACCGGGGAGCTGTTTTTT.

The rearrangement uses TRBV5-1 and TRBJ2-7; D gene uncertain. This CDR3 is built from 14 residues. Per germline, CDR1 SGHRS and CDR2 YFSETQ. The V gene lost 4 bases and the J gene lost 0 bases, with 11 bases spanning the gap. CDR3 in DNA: TGCGCCAGCAGCGGGCGAGCGAGCTCCTACGAGCAGTACTTC. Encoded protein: CASSGRASSYEQYF.

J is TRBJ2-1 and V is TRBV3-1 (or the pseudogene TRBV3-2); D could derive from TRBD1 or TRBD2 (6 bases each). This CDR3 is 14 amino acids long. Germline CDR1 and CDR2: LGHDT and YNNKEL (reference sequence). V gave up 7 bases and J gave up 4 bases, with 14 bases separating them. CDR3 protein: CASTEGGLYNEQFF. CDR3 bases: TGTGCCAGCACCGAGGGGGGTTTGTACAATGAGCAGTTCTTC.

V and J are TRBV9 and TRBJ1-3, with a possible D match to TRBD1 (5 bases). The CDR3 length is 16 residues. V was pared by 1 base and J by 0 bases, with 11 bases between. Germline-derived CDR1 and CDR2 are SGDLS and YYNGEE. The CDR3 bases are TGTGCCAGCAGCGTAATCAGGGAGGGCTCTGGAAACACCATATATTTT. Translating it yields CASSVIREGSGNTIYF.

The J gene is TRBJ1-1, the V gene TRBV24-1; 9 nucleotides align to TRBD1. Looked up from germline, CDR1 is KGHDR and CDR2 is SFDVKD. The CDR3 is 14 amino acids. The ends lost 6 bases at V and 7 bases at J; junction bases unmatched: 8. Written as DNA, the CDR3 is TGTGCCACCAGTAGGACAGGGGCCGAAGGTGAAGCTTTCTTT. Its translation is CATSRTGAEGEAFF.

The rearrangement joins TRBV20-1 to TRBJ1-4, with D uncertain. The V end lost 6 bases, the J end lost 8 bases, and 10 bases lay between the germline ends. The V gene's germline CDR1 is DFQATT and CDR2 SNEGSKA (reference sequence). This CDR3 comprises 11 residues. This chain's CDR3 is CSARAGEKLFF. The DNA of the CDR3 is TGCAGTGCCCGAGCGGGGGAAAAACTGTTTTTT.

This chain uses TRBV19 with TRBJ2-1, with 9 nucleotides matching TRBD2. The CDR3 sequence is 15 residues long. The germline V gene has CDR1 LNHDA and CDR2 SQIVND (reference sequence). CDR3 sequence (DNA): TGTGCGACCTCACCTTTAGCGGGAGACTACAATGAGCAGTTCTTC. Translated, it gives CATSPLAGDYNEQFF.

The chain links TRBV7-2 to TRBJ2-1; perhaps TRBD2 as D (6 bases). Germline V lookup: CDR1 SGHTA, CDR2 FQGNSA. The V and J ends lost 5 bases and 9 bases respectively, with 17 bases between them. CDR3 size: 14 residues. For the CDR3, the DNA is TGTGCCAGCAGCACAACGGGACTCTTCGGTGAGCAGTTCTTC. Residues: CASSTTGLFGEQFF. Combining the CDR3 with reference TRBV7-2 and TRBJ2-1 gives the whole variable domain GAGVSQSPSNKVTEKGKDVELRCDPISGHTALYWYRQSLGQGLEFLIYFQGNSAPDKSGLPSDRFSAERTGGSVSTLTIQRTQQEDSAVYLCASSTTGLFGEQFFGPGTRLTVL.

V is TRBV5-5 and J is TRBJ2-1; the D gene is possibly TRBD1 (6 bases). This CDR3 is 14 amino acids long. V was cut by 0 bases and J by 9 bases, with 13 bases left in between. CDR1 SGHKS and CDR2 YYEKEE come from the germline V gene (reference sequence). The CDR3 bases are TGTGCCAGCAGCTTGGTTCCTCGACAGGCTGAGCAGTTCTTC. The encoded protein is CASSLVPRQAEQFF.

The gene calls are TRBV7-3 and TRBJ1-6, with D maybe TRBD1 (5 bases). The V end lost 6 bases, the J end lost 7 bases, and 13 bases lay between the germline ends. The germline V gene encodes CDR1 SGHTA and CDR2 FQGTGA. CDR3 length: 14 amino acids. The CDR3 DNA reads TGTGCCAGCAGTTCCGGGACCTCCAATTCACCCCTCCACTTT. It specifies CASSSGTSNSPLHF.

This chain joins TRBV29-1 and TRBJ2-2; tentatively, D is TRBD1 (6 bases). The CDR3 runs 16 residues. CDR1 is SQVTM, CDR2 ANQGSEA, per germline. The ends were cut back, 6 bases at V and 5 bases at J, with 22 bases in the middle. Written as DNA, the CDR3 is TGCAGCGTGGCCCTACCGGGACACGAATTGACCGGGGAGCTGTTTTTT. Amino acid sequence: CSVALPGHELTGELFF.

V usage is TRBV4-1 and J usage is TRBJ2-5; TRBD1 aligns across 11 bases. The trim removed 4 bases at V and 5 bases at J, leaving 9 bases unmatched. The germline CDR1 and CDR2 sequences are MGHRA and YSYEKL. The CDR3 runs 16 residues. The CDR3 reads CASSRTGTGGIETQYF. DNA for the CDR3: TGCGCCAGCAGCCGAACCGGGACAGGGGGAATCGAGACCCAGTACTTC.

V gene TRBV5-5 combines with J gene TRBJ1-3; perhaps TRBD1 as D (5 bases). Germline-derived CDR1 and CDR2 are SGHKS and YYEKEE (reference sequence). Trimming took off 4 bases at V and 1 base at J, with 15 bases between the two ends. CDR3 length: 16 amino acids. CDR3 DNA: TGTGCCAGCAGCCTTACAGGAGACAATTCTGGAAACACCATATATTTT. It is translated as CASSLTGDNSGNTIYF.

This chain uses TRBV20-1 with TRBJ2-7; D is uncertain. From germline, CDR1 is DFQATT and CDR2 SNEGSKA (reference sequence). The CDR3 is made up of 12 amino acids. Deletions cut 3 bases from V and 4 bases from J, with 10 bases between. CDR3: CSASSVGYEQYF. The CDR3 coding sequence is TGCAGTGCTAGTAGTGTCGGGTACGAGCAGTACTTC.

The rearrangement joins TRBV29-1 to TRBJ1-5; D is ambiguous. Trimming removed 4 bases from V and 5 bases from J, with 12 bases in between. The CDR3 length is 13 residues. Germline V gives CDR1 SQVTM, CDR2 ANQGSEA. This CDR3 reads CSVGQAFDQPQHF. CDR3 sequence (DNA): TGCAGCGTTGGTCAGGCGTTCGATCAGCCCCAGCATTTT.

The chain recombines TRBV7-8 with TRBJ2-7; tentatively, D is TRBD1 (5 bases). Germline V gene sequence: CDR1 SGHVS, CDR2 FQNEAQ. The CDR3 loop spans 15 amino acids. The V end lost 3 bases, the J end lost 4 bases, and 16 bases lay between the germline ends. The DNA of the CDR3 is TGTGCCAGCAGCTTCGCGGCAGGGCCCAGGTACGAGCAGTACTTC. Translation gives CASSFAAGPRYEQYF.

CDR3 bases: TGTGCCAGCCGACCCTCCTCGGCACAAGAGACCCAGTACTTC. Protein: CASRPSSAQETQYF. The genes are TRBV2 and TRBJ2-5; D call uncertain. The ends were cut back, 8 bases at V and 2 bases at J, with 15 bases in the middle. This CDR3 comprises 14 residues. Germline CDR1 SNHLY, CDR2 FYNNEI.

The chain's CDR3 is CASSVGQGLNIQYF. Written as DNA, the CDR3 is TGTGCCAGCAGCGTGGGACAGGGCCTGAACATTCAGTACTTC. The V call is TRBV9, the J call TRBJ2-4; 9 nucleotides align to TRBD1. J lost 7 bases, V lost 2 bases, and 4 bases had no gene match. CDR3 size: 14 residues. Germline lookup yields CDR1 SGDLS and CDR2 YYNGEE. The variable domain in full, with the rest retrieved from reference TRBV9 and TRBJ2-4, is DSGVTQTPKHLITATGQRVTLRCSPRSGDLSVYWYQQSLDQGLQFLIQYYNGEERAKGNILERFSAQQFPDLHSELNLSSLELGDSALYFCASSVGQGLNIQYFGAGTRLSVL.

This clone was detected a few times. The CDR3 coding sequence is TGTGCCAGCACCGGGACAGGGGGTTTTCCCTATATTCGGTCACCCCTCCACTTT. Protein product: CASTGTGGFPYIRSPLHF. This chain uses TRBV19 with TRBJ1-6, with 11 bases fitting TRBD1. The CDR3 loop spans 18 amino acids. J was trimmed by 10 bases and V by 9 bases; bases with no gene match: 20. Germline V lookup: CDR1 LNHDA, CDR2 SQIVND (reference sequence).

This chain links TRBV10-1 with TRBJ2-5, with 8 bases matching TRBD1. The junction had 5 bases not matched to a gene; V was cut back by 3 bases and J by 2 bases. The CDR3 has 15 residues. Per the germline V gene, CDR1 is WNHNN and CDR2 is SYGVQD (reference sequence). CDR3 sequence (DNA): TGCGCCAGCAGTGAATACAGGGGGAAACAAGAGACCCAGTACTTC. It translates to CASSEYRGKQETQYF.

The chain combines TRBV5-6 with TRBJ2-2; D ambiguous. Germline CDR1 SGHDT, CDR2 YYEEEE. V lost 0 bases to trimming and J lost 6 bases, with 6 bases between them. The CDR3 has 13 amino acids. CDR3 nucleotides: TGTGCCAGCAGCTTGGTATATCCCGGGGAGCTGTTTTTT. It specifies CASSLVYPGELFF. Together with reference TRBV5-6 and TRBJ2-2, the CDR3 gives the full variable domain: DAGVTQSPTHLIKTRGQQVTLRCSPKSGHDTVSWYQQALGQGPQFIFQYYEEEERQRGNFPDRFSGHQFPNYSSELNVNALLLGDSALYLCASSLVYPGELFFGEGSRLTVL.

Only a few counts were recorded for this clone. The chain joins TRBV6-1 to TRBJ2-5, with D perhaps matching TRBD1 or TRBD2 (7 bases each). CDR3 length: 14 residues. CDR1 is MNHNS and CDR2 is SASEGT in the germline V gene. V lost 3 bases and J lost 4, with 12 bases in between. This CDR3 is CASSDRGGRETQYF. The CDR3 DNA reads TGTGCCAGCAGTGACAGGGGGGGTCGAGAGACCCAGTACTTC.

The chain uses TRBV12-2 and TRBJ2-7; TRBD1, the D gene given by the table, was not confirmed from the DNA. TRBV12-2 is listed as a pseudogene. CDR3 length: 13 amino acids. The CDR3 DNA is TGTGCAATTCCGGGACAGGGATACTACGAGCAGTACTTC. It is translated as CAIPGQGYYEQYF.